The 14 T cell receptor beta chains below all came from one sample that was sequenced in a study of blood T cell repertoires in COVID-19 (dated by TCRdb to about 2020). The library was made by the immunoSEQ multiplex PCR assay. Sourced from immuneACCESS, this table was stored by TCRdb with only in-frame sequences that have V and J called. A share of the clones is absent; for the studies checked, an unresolved V gene accounts for under half, and the remainder has no known explanation. The sample table lists about 480,000 clones, 85% to 90% of them with a count of one. The ten largest account for over 1.5% of the sample. The sequencing sample was made of PBMCs or T cells enriched from blood (not recorded which). The receptors shown here come from a woman aged 40 to 50 who had recovered from COVID-19.

This rearrangement joins TRBV10-3 to TRBJ2-2; the D gene is possibly TRBD1 (5 bases). Germline CDR1 ENHRY, CDR2 SYGVKD. V shed 4 bases and J shed 1 base, with 10 bases lying between them. The CDR3 is 15 residues long. CDR3 sequence (DNA): TGTGCCATCAGTGGTAGACAGATGAACACCGGGGAGCTGTTTTTT. Translating it yields CAISGRQMNTGELFF.

The chain uses TRBV7-2 and TRBJ1-1, with TRBD1 identical over 12 bases. Germline V lookup: CDR1 SGHTA, CDR2 FQGNSA. J lost 9 bases, V lost 6 bases, and 5 bases had no gene match. The CDR3 spans 13 residues. The CDR3 loop reads CASSRRDRGQAFF. In DNA form, the CDR3 reads TGTGCCAGCAGTCGCCGGGACAGGGGGCAAGCTTTCTTT.

The gene calls are TRBV6-5 and TRBJ1-2; D unresolved. Per the germline V gene, CDR1 is MNHEY and CDR2 is SVGAGI. The CDR3 has 16 residues. Between the trimmed V and J ends, which lost 0 bases and 2 bases, there was a span of 13 bases. Written as DNA, the CDR3 is TGTGCCAGCAGTTACTCAGGCGCCCTGCGGAACTATGGCTACACCTTC. Protein sequence: CASSYSGALRNYGYTF.

The chain recombines TRBV6-2 or TRBV6-3 with TRBJ1-1; 7 nucleotides agree with TRBD1. This CDR3 region has 14 residues. The germline gives CDR1 MNHEY, CDR2 SVGEGT. V trimming: 6 bases; J trimming: 2 bases; junction bases outside the gene matches: 6. CDR3 DNA sequence: TGTGCCAGCAGCACACGACAGGGAAACACTGAAGCTTTCTTT. Translation: CASSTRQGNTEAFF.

The J gene is TRBJ2-2, the V gene TRBV4-1; perhaps TRBD2 as D (5 bases). The CDR3 is 15 amino acids. V was shortened by 1 base and J by 4 bases, with 10 bases between the two germline ends. The germline gives CDR1 MGHRA, CDR2 YSYEKL. In nucleotides, the CDR3 is TGCGCCAGCAGCCAAGGCGGAGGATCCACCGGGGAGCTGTTTTTT. It encodes CASSQGGGSTGELFF.

This sequence joins TRBV5-1 and TRBJ2-2; 7 bases match TRBD2. Germline-derived CDR1 and CDR2 are SGHRS and YFSETQ. With 1 base clipped from V and 5 bases from J, the junction kept 8 bases outside the gene matches. The CDR3 runs to 16 residues. DNA of the CDR3: TGCGCCAGCAGCTTGAGGACTAGTCTTGGGACCGGGGAGCTGTTTTTT. Protein product: CASSLRTSLGTGELFF.

This clone has more than one count but fewer than ten. The V call is TRBV5-4, the J call TRBJ2-3; the D gene is possibly TRBD1 (6 bases). The CDR3 sequence is 16 residues long. CDR1 and CDR2 from the germline V gene are SGHNT and YYREEE (reference sequence). The V end lost 1 base, the J end lost 9 bases, and 21 bases lay between the germline ends. CDR3 sequence (DNA): TGTGCCAGCAGCTTGAAGCAGGACAGCCTTGTGACCACGCAGTATTTT. Amino acid sequence: CASSLKQDSLVTTQYF.

V gene TRBV5-6 combines with J gene TRBJ2-7; TRBD1 matches at 10 bases. The germline V gene has CDR1 SGHDT and CDR2 YYEEEE. The CDR3 runs 15 residues. V trimming: 0 bases; J trimming: 4 bases; junction bases outside the gene matches: 4. CDR3 sequence (DNA): TGTGCCAGCAGCTTGGCACCGGGACAGGGGTACGAGCAGTACTTC. Translation: CASSLAPGQGYEQYF.

This clone was seen once. V gene TRBV7-2 combines with J gene TRBJ2-2; no reliable D call. The CDR3 runs 16 residues. Germline V gives CDR1 SGHTA, CDR2 FQGNSA. V lost 5 bases, J lost 4 bases, and 17 bases lay in between. CDR3 amino acids: CASSPRFQSGTGELFF. The CDR3 region has the DNA TGTGCCAGCAGCCCTCGGTTCCAATCGGGCACCGGGGAGCTGTTTTTT.

This sequence joins TRBV19 and TRBJ1-4, with D perhaps TRBD1 (5 bases). The CDR3 consists of 14 residues. V was pared by 1 base and J by 7 bases, with 10 bases between. CDR1 LNHDA and CDR2 SQIVND come from the germline V gene (reference sequence). In DNA, the CDR3 is TGTGCCAGTAGTATAGGGACACGGCGTGAAAAACTGTTTTTT. It translates to CASSIGTRREKLFF.

The chain joins TRBV10-2 to TRBJ2-7; D is perhaps TRBD1 (6 bases). Trimming removed 6 bases from V and 0 bases from J, with 15 bases in between. The CDR3 length is 15 residues. Germline V CDR1 and CDR2: WSHSY, SAAADI. CDR3 in amino acids: CASRYRETISYEQYF. CDR3 DNA: TGCGCCAGCAGATACAGGGAAACGATCTCCTACGAGCAGTACTTC.

This chain connects TRBV5-8 to TRBJ1-5; possible D gene TRBD1, 5 bases. Germline CDR1 SGHTS, CDR2 YDEGEE. V was shortened by 4 bases and J by 1 base, with 12 bases between the two germline ends. The CDR3 sequence is 15 residues long. Here the CDR3 DNA reads TGTGCCAGCAGCCGGTTGACAGCGAGCAATCAGCCCCAGCATTTT. The encoded protein is CASSRLTASNQPQHF.

The count of this clone is one. The chain uses TRBV2 and TRBJ1-2; no clear D gene. The CDR3 spans 12 residues. Germline CDR1 SNHLY, CDR2 FYNNEI. Trimming removed 2 bases at V and 4 bases at J, with 5 bases between. CDR3 coding DNA: TGTGCCAGCAGTGAAACAGCCTATGGCTACACCTTC. Its protein is CASSETAYGYTF. The whole variable domain, filled in from reference TRBV2 and TRBJ1-2, reads EPEVTQTPSHQVTQMGQEVILRCVPISNHLYFYWYRQILGQKVEFLVSFYNNEISEKSEIFDDQFSVERPDGSNFTLKIRSTKLEDSAMYFCASSETAYGYTFGSGTRLTVV.

The chain employs TRBV7-9 and TRBJ2-2, with TRBD2 identical over 11 bases. This CDR3 comprises 18 residues. V was clipped by 3 bases and J by 3 bases; unmatched bases: 9. CDR1 and CDR2 (germline): SEHNR, FQNEAQ (reference sequence). CDR3 coding DNA: TGTGCCAGCAGCTTTAGCCCACTAGCGGGAGTCGACACCGGGGAGCTGTTTTTT. This sequence encodes CASSFSPLAGVDTGELFF.